A single sample is the source of the 10 T cell receptor beta chains below, sequenced in a study of shared clonotypes between healthy human individuals. Repertoires were generated with immunoSEQ multiplex PCR, while TCRdb's copy carries only in-frame clones and drops some. The data show approximately 740,000 clones, less than 85% seen once. Sequencing input: memory CD4+ T cells sorted from blood. Sample subset: CD45RA-negative fraction. Receptor source: a woman in her 30s in good health.

This clone turned up a few times. This chain links TRBV15 with TRBJ1-2; no reliable D call. Germline CDR1 is LNHNV and CDR2 is YYDKDF (reference sequence). The CDR3 spans 16 residues. V was shortened by 0 bases and J by 4 bases, with 15 bases between the two germline ends. In DNA form, the CDR3 reads TGTGCCACCAGCAGAGATCTGCCGGGAAAGGCCTATGGCTACACCTTC. This sequence encodes CATSRDLPGKAYGYTF.

J is TRBJ2-7 and V is TRBV4-1; possibly TRBD2 for D (6 bases). Trimming shortened V by 0 bases and J by 5 bases, and 14 bases separated the two germline ends. CDR3 size: 15 residues. Germline assignment: CDR1 MGHRA and CDR2 YSYEKL. CDR3 residues: CASSQEATRPHEQYF. The CDR3 nucleotides read TGCGCCAGCAGCCAAGAAGCGACTAGGCCGCACGAGCAGTACTTC.

This clone was observed many times. The gene calls are TRBV7-3 and TRBJ2-3, with D unclear. This CDR3 has 14 residues. Trimming shortened V by 1 base and J by 3 bases, and 8 bases separated the two germline ends. Germline CDR1 and CDR2: SGHTA and FQGTGA. CDR3 DNA sequence: TGTGCCAGCAGCTTAATGGGCCCGACAGATACGCAGTATTTT. It yields the protein CASSLMGPTDTQYF.

The chain couples TRBV30 to TRBJ1-5; 9 bases match TRBD1. The V gene's germline CDR1 is GTSNPN and CDR2 SVGIG (reference sequence). The CDR3 is 14 amino acids. The trim removed 7 bases at V and 3 bases at J, leaving 7 bases unmatched. The CDR3 loop is CAYVDRGNNQPQHF. The DNA of the CDR3 is TGTGCCTACGTGGACAGGGGAAACAATCAGCCCCAGCATTTT.

This chain links TRBV27 with TRBJ1-3; no reliable D call. V was clipped by 5 bases and J by 4 bases, with 9 bases between them. The V gene's germline CDR1 is MNHEY and CDR2 SMNVEV (reference sequence). The CDR3 consists of 13 residues. This CDR3 reads CASSGPGGNTIYF. The CDR3 region has the DNA TGTGCCAGCAGTGGCCCGGGGGGAAACACCATATATTTT.

V is TRBV7-8 and J is TRBJ1-2, with 8 bases identical to TRBD1. The junction had 12 bases not matched to a gene; V was cut back by 2 bases and J by 4 bases. The CDR3 runs 17 residues. The germline V gene encodes CDR1 SGHVS and CDR2 FQNEAQ. The CDR3 bases are TGTGCCAGCAGCTTACTCACAGGGGGTCAGGCTTCCTATGGCTACACCTTC. Translated: CASSLLTGGQASYGYTF.

V and J are TRBV7-3 and TRBJ2-3, with 8 bases that match TRBD2. V lost 5 bases and J lost 3; bases outside the gene matches: 7. The CDR3 is 15 amino acids. Germline assignment: CDR1 SGHTA and CDR2 FQGTGA. The CDR3 region has the DNA TGTGCCAGCAGCCTACTCGGGACTAGAACAGATACGCAGTATTTT. It translates to CASSLLGTRTDTQYF.

CDR3 sequence: CASSVDRILNSEQFF. Here the CDR3 DNA reads TGTGCCAGCAGCGTAGATCGGATACTAAACAGTGAGCAGTTCTTC. This chain joins TRBV9 and TRBJ2-1; no firm D call. V lost 0 bases and J 9 bases, leaving 16 bases between the germline ends. The germline V gene has CDR1 SGDLS and CDR2 YYNGEE. The CDR3 has 15 residues.

As to this clone: Other DNA sequences of this sample code for an identical CDR3. This chain links TRBV28 with TRBJ2-2; 9 bases line up with TRBD1. The V gene end was trimmed by 7 bases and the J gene end by 8 bases; junction bases not matched to a gene: 14. The CDR3 has 16 amino acids. Germline V lookup: CDR1 MDHEN, CDR2 SYDVKM. The CDR3 DNA sequence: TGTGCCAGCAACAAAATGGGACAGGGTTTCTCTGGGGAGCTGTTTTTT. Translating gives CASNKMGQGFSGELFF. The variable domain in full, with the rest retrieved from reference TRBV28 and TRBJ2-2, is DVKVTQSSRYLVKRTGEKVFLECVQDMDHENMFWYRQDPGLGLRLIYFSYDVKMKEKGDIPEGYSVSREKKERFSLILESASTNQTSMYLCASNKMGQGFSGELFFGEGSRLTVL.

This chain joins TRBV21-1 and TRBJ1-2; TRBD1 was called by the table and not checked on the DNA. TRBV21-1 counts as a pseudogene. This CDR3 contains 16 residues. The CDR3 reads CASSKEFGQTSYGYTF. The DNA of the CDR3 is TGTGCCAGCAGCAAAGAATTTGGACAGACAAGTTATGGCTACACCTTC.